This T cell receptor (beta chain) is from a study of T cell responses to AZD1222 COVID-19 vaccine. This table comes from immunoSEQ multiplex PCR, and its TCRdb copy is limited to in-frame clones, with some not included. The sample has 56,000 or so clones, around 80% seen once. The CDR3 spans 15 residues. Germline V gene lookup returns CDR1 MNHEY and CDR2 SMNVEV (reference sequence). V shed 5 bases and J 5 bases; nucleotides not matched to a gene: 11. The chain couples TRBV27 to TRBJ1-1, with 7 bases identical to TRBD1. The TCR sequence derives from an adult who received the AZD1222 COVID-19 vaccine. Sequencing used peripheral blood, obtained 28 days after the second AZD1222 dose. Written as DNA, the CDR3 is TGTGCCAGCAGTGCCTTCTCCGGGACAGTGACTGAAGCTTTCTTT. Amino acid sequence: CASSAFSGTVTEAFF.